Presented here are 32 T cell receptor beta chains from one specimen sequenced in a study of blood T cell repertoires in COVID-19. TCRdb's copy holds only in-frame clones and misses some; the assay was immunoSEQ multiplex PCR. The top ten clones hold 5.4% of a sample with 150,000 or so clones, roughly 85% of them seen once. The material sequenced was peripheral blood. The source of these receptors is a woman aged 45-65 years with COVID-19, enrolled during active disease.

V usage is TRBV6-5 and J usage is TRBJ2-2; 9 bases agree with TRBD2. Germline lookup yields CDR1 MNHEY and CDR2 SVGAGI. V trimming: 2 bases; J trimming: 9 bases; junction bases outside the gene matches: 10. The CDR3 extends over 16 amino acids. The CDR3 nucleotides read TGTGCCAGCAGTTACGGGAGGACTAGCGACGACAGGGAGCTGTTTTTT. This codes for CASSYGRTSDDRELFF.

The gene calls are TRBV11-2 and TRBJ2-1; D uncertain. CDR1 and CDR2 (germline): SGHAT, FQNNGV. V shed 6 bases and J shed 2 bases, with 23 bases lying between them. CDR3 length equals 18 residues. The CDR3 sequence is CASSSIRSRDGAYNEQFF. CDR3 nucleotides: TGTGCCAGCAGTTCCATTCGGTCCCGAGACGGAGCCTACAATGAGCAGTTCTTC. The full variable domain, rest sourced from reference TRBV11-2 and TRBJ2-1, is EAGVAQSPRYKIIEKRQSVAFWCNPISGHATLYWYQQILGQGPKLLIQFQNNGVVDDSQLPKDRFSAERLKGVDSTLKIQPAKLEDSAVYLCASSSIRSRDGAYNEQFFGPGTRLTVL.

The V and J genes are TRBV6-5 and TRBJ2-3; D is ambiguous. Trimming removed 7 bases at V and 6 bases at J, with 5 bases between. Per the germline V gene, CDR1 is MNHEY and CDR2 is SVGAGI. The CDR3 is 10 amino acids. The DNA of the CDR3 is TGTGCCAGCAAGGAGGATACGCAGTATTTT. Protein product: CASKEDTQYF.

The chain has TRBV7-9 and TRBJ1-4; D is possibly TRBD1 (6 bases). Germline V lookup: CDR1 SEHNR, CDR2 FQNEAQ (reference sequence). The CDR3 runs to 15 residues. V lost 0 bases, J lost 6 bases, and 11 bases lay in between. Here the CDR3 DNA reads TGTGCCAGCAGCTTAGCTTTGGGGGCGGATGAAAAACTGTTTTTT. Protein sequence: CASSLALGADEKLFF.

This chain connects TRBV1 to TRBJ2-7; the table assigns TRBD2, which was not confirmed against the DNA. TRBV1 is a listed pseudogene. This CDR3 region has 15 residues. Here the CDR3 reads CTSSQDAVLLDEQYF. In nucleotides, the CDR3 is TGCACCAGCAGCCAAGACGCCGTTCTCCTAGACGAGCAGTACTTC.

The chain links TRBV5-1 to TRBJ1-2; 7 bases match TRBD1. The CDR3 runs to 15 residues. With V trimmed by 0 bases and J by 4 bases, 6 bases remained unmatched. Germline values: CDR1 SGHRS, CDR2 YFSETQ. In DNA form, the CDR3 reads TGCGCCAGCAGCTTGGGAGGGGGCTCTGGCTATGGCTACACCTTC. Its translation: CASSLGGGSGYGYTF.

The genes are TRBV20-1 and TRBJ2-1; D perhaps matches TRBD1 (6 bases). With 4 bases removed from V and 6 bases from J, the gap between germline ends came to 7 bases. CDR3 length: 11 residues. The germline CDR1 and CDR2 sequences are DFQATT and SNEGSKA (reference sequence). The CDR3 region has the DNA TGCAGTGCTAAACAGGGCAATGAGCAGTTCTTC. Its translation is CSAKQGNEQFF.

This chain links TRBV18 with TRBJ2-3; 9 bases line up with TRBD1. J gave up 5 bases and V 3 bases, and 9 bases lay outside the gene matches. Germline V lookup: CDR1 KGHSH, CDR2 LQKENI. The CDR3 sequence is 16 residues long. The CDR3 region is CASSPGGQGYKDTQYF. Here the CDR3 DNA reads TGTGCCAGCTCACCGGGCGGACAGGGGTATAAAGATACGCAGTATTTT.

This CDR3 is CARAGTGITSTDTQYF. The CDR3 DNA sequence: TGTGCCAGAGCCGGGACAGGGATAACTAGCACAGATACGCAGTATTTT. The chain joins TRBV2 to TRBJ2-3; 9 bases map to TRBD1. Losses at the gene ends were 9 bases for V and 0 bases for J; bases not matched to a gene: 10. The CDR3 runs 16 residues. The germline V gene has CDR1 SNHLY and CDR2 FYNNEI. Supplemented by reference TRBV2 and TRBJ2-3, the full variable domain reads EPEVTQTPSHQVTQMGQEVILRCVPISNHLYFYWYRQILGQKVEFLVSFYNNEISEKSEIFDDQFSVERPDGSNFTLKIRSTKLEDSAMYFCARAGTGITSTDTQYFGPGTRLTVL.

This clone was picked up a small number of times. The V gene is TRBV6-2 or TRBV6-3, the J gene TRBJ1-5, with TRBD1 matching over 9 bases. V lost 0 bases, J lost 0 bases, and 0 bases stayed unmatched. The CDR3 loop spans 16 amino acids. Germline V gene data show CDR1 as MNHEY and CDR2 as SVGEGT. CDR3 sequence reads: CASSYSGQGSNQPQHF. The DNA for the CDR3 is TGTGCCAGCAGTTACTCGGGACAGGGTAGCAATCAGCCCCAGCATTTT.

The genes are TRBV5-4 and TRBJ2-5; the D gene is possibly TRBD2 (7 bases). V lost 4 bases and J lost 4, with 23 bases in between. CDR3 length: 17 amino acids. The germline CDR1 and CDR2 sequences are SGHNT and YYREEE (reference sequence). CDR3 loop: CASSPQTPQGRGETQYF. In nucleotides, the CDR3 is TGTGCCAGCAGCCCGCAAACACCCCAGGGGAGGGGAGAGACCCAGTACTTC.

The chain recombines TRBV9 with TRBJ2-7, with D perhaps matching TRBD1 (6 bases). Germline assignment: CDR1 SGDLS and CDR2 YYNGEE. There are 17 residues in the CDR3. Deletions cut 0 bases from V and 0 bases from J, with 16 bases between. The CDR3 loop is CASSVVYVRGSSYEQYF. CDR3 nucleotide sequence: TGTGCCAGCAGCGTAGTTTATGTTAGGGGGAGCTCCTACGAGCAGTACTTC. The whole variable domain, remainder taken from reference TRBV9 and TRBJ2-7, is DSGVTQTPKHLITATGQRVTLRCSPRSGDLSVYWYQQSLDQGLQFLIQYYNGEERAKGNILERFSAQQFPDLHSELNLSSLELGDSALYFCASSVVYVRGSSYEQYFGPGTRLTVT.

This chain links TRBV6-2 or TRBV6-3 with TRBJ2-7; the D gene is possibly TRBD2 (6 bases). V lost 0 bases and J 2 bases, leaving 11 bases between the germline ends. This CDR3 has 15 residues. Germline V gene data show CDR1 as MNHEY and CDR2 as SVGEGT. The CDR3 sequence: CASSYSLAITYEQYF. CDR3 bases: TGTGCCAGCAGTTACTCCCTAGCGATTACCTACGAGCAGTACTTC.

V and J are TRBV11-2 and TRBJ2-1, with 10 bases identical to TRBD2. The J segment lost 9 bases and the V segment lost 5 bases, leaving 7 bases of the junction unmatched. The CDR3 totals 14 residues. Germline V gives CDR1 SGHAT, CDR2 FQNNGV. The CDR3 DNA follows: TGTGCCAGCAGCCCCCCAAGCGGGGGGGTTGAGCAGTTCTTC. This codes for CASSPPSGGVEQFF.

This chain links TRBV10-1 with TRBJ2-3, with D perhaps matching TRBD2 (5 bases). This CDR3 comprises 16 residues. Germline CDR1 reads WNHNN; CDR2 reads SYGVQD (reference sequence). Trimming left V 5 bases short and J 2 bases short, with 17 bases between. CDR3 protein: CASSTFPGKNTDTQYF. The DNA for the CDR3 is TGCGCCAGCAGTACATTCCCGGGAAAAAACACAGATACGCAGTATTTT.

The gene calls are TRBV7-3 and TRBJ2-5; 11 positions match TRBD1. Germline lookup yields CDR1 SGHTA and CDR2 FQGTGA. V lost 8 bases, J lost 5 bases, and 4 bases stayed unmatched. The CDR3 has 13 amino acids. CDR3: CASGTGGLETQYF. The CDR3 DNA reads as TGTGCCAGCGGGACAGGGGGACTCGAGACCCAGTACTTC.

The CDR3 DNA reads TGTGCCAGCAGTCGGGACAGGGGGATAGATGGCTACACCTTC. As protein: CASSRDRGIDGYTF. The V call is TRBV6-4, the J call TRBJ1-2; 11 bases are shared with TRBD1. Germline-derived CDR1 and CDR2 are MRHNA and SNTAGT. CDR3 size: 14 residues. Trimming cost V 5 bases and J 6 bases; bases outside gene matches: 5.

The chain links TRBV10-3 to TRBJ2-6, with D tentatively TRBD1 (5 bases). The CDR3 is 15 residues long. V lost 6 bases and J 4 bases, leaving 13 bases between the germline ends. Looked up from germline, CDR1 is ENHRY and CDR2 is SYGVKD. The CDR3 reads CAISTGSAGANVLTF. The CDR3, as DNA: TGTGCCATCAGCACAGGATCCGCCGGGGCCAACGTCCTGACTTTC.

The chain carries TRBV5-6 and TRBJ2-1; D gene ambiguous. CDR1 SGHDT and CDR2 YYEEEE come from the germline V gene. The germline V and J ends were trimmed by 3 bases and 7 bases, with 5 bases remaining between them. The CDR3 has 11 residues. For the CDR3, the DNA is TGTGCCAGCAGCTCACTTAATGAGCAGTTCTTC. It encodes CASSSLNEQFF.

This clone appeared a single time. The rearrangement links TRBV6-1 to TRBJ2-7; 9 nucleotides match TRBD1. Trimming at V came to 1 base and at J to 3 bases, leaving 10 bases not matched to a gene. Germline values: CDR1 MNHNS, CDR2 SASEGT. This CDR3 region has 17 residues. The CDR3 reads CASSEVPMGTGFYEQYF. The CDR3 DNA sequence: TGTGCCAGCAGTGAAGTACCCATGGGGACAGGGTTCTACGAGCAGTACTTC.

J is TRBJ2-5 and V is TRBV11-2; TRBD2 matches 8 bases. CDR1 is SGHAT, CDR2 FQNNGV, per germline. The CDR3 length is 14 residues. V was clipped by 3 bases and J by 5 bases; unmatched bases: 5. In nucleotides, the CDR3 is TGTGCCAGCAGCTTCAGCGGGGGCGGGGAGACCCAGTACTTC. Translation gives CASSFSGGGETQYF.

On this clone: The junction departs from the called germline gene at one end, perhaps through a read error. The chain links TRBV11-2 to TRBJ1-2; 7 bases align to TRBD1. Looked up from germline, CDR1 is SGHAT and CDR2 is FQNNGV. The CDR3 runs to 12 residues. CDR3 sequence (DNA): TGTGCCAGCAGCATAGACAGGGATGGCTACACCTTC. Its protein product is CASSIDRDGYTF. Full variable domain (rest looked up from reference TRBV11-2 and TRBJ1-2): EAGVAQSPRYKIIEKRQSVAFWCNPISGHATLYWYQQILGQGPKLLIQFQNNGVVDDSQLPKDRFSAERLKGVDSTLKIQPAKLEDSAVYLCASSIDRDGYTFGSGTRLTVV.

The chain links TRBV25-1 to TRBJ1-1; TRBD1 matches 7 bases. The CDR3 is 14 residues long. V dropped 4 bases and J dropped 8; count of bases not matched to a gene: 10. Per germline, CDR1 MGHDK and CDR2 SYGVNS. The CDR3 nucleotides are TGTGCCAGCAGTGCGATCGTCGACAGGGACGAAGCTTTCTTT. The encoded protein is CASSAIVDRDEAFF.

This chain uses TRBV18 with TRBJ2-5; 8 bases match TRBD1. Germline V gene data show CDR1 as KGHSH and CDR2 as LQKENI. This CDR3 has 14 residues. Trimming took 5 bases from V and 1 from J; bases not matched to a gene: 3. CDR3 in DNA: TGTGCCAGCTCAGCCGACAGGGGCCAAGAGACCCAGTACTTC. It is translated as CASSADRGQETQYF.

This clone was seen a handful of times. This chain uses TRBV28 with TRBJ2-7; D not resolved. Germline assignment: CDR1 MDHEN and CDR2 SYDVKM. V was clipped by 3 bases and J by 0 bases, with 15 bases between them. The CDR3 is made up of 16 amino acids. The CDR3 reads CASSFRRLTSSYEQYF. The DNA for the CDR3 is TGTGCCAGCAGTTTTCGAAGACTTACAAGCTCCTACGAGCAGTACTTC.

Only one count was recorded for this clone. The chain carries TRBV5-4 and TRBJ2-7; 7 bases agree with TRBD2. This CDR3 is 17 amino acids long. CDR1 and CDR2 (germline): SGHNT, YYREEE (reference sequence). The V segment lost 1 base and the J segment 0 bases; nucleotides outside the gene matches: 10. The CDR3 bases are TGTGCCAGCAGCTTGTACCCAGCGGGGAAGATCTCCTACGAGCAGTACTTC. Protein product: CASSLYPAGKISYEQYF.

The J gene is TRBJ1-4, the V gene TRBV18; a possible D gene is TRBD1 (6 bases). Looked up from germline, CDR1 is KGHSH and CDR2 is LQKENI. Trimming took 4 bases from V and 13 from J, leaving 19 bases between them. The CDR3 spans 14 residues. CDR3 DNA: TGTGCCAGCTCACTAACAGGGCTGGCTACCCGACTGTTTTTT. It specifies CASSLTGLATRLFF.

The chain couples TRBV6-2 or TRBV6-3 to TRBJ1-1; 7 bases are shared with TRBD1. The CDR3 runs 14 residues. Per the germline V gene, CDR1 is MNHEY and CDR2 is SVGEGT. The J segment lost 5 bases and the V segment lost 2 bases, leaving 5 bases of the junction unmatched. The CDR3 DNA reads TGTGCCAGCAGTTACCCGCTCAGGGGGACTGAAGCTTTCTTT. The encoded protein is CASSYPLRGTEAFF.

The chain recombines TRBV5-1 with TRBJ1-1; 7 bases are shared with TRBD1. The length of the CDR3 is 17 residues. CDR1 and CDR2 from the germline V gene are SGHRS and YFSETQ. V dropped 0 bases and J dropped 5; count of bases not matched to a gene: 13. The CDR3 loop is CASSLAEGRGSGTEAFF. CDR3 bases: TGCGCCAGCAGCTTGGCCGAGGGCAGGGGGTCTGGGACTGAAGCTTTCTTT.

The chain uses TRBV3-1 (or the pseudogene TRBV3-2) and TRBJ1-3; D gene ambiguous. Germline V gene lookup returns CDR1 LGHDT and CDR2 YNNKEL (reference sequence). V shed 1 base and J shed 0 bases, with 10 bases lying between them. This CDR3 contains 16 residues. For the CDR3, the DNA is TGTGCCAGCAGCCAAGTTGACACCACCTCTGGAAACACCATATATTTT. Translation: CASSQVDTTSGNTIYF.

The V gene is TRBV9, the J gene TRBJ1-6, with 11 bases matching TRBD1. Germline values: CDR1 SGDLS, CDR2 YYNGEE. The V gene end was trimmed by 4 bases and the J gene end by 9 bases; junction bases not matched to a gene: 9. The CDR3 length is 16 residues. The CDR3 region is CASSPRTGGFGSPLHF. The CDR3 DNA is TGTGCCAGCAGCCCAAGGACAGGGGGCTTCGGTTCACCCCTCCACTTT.

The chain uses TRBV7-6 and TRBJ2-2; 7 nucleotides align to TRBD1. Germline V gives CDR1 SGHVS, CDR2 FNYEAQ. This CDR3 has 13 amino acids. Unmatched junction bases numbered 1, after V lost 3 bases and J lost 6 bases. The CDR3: CASSFQGAGELFF. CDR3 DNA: TGTGCCAGCAGCTTTCAGGGGGCCGGGGAGCTGTTTTTT.